The T cell receptor (beta chain) described here comes from a study of blood T cell repertoires in COVID-19. The wider study: Samples came from the United States, Italy and Spain, spanning acute and convalescent COVID-19.

The table came from immunoSEQ multiplex PCR; TCRdb's copy has only in-frame clones and leaves some out. The data show under 200,000 clones, about 76% seen once. The sample was peripheral blood. This sequence originates from a woman aged 40 to 50 with COVID-19, enrolled during active disease.

CDR3 loop: CASSPQTIQETQYF. The CDR3 DNA reads as TGTGCCAGTAGTCCCCAAACTATACAAGAGACCCAGTACTTC. V usage is TRBV19 and J usage is TRBJ2-5; no clear D. CDR1 is LNHDA, CDR2 SQIVND, per germline (reference sequence). The CDR3 has 14 amino acids. V was clipped by 5 bases and J by 2 bases, with 12 bases between them.